This TCR beta chain appears in the sequencing data of a study of T-cell memory formation after mild COVID-19. Across the study: TCR clusters were mostly confined to one donor each.

General study results and limits: The finding that pre-infection memory included some responding clones suggested that cross-reactive memory joined.

Points on this clonotype: No antigen is known for it.

Using its own MiXCR run on the 5' RACE reads, TCRdb lists one record per CDR3 protein. Among tens of thousands of distinct CDR3 sequences listed, approximately 15% were seen once. Per germline, CDR1 SGHVS and CDR2 FNYEAQ. V gave up 3 bases and J gave up 1 base, with 7 bases separating them. This CDR3 has 14 residues. The receptor's source is an adult woman who had mild COVID-19 (a few samples of this study predate the infection). Cell type and time point are not known. The sample consisted of PBMCs or a T cell subset sorted from them (not recorded which). The rearrangement links TRBV7-6 to TRBJ1-5; no reliable D call. Written as DNA, the CDR3 is TGTGCCAGCAGCTTGCTGGGCAGCAATCAGCCCCAGCATTTT. The encoded protein is CASSLLGSNQPQHF.